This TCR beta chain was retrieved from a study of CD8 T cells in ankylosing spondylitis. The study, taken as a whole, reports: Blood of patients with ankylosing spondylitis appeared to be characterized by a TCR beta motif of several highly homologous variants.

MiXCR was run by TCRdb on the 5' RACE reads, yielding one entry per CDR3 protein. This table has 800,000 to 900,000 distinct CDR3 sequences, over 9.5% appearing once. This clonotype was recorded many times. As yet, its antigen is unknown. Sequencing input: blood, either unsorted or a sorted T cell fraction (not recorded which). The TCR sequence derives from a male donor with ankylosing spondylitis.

CDR3 coding DNA: TGCAGTGCTCAGTCGGCTGGCACAGATACGCAGTATTTT. This sequence encodes CSAQSAGTDTQYF. The rearrangement joins TRBV20-1 to TRBJ2-3; no clear D. The CDR3 loop spans 13 amino acids. Trimming left V 5 bases short and J 1 base short, with 10 bases between. Germline V lookup: CDR1 DFQATT, CDR2 SNEGSKA (reference sequence).